This T cell receptor beta chain was recovered during a study of T cell responses to AZD1222 COVID-19 vaccine (TCRdb year 2021). Describing the broader study: Because spike-specific TCR depth and breadth did not differ between the two schedules, AZD1222 recipients who got a second dose at roughly 4 weeks were pooled with those who got a second dose at roughly 12 weeks. Enrollment into the trials was organized by age into subgroups of 18-55, 56-69 and 70-plus years, and those subgroups contained 148, 28 and 57 TCR-sequenced participants, respectively. A total of just over 230 trial participants underwent TCR sequencing, of whom under 220 had received two doses of AZD1222 and some 25 had received two doses of the MenACWY control vaccine. Results the study describes overall, beyond this receptor: Participants were mostly white British, with more females than males. The authors suggested clonal diversity may have been underestimated. Reportedly, close to half of the unique spike-specific TCRs recognized epitopes lying outside the regions that are mutated in the B.1.351 and B.1.1.7 variants. In the small 56-69-year group, the increase in depth fell short of significance, most likely because of low power. The whole spike protein was spanned by vaccine-associated CD4 TCRs, and dominant responses were seen in regions 160-218 and 743-854. Because no samples from the day 14 peak response were available, repertoires could be characterized only after the peak T cell response. Conclusions about previously exposed vaccinees are limited, since just five to seven AZD1222 recipients were seropositive for SARS-CoV-2 at baseline. A significant rise in spike-specific TCR breadth and depth was observed after two AZD1222 doses relative to day 0 and relative to MenACWY recipients.

About this clone itself: It lacks a known antigen. Base qualities were left out, and no much larger clone turns up one base away.

In light of the paper, this sample's time point label describes: baseline before first vaccination. Vaccinee samples came from UK trials COV001 and COV002, including a single-blind randomized controlled phase 2/3 trial of AZD1222 (ChAdOx1 nCoV-19) in healthy adults. For TCRbeta chain sequencing, PBMC samples from trial participants were taken at day 0 and at day 28 after the second dose. The CDR3 regions of human TCRbeta chains were subjected to immunosequencing. Per the original workflow: Repertoire TCRs were matched against a reference library of SARS-CoV-2-specific TCRs generated with the MIRA antigen-specificity platform. Breadth was defined as the fraction of unique TCRs that were SARS-CoV-2-associated, and depth was defined as the fraction of total T cells that were SARS-CoV-2-associated. Using the MIRA data, each spike-specific TCR was assigned both to the spike region to which the TCR was reactive and to a CD4 or CD8 class. Log10-transformed breadth and depth values were compared by one-way ANOVA with Sidak's multiple comparisons tests. Not all clones reach the TCRdb copy of this immuneACCESS table, which keeps in-frame sequences only. Checked studies attribute under half of the gap to unresolved V genes and leave the rest unexplained. Clone size and the V and J calls come from that table; the DNA yielded D and trimming. The sample table holds 110,000 to 150,000 clones, of which 70% to 90% were seen once. Clones ranked in the top ten supply over 7% of the sample.

Ends trimmed: V by 5 bases, J by 7 bases; bases unmatched to a gene: 19. The CDR3 covers 18 residues, taking in both the cysteine and the phenylalanine. Of the read, only the CDR3 DNA is kept; its 54 bases are in frame from base 1. CDR1 and CDR2 are drawn from the germline V gene: LGHNT, FRNRAP. Recombination connected TRBV12-5 to TRBJ2-1, and TRBD2 aligns with 8 junction nucleotides. The sample here was peripheral blood, taken on day 0 of AZD1222 vaccination. This clonotype was sampled from an adult in good health. The base sequence is TGTGCTAGTGGTGATATTCGATCCGCGGGGGGAGAGTTAAATGAGCAGTTCTTC. It specifies CASGDIRSAGGELNEQFF.